This T cell receptor beta chain was captured by sequencing in a study of neoadjuvant nivolumab and ipilimumab in lung cancer. This clone was found once. What it binds is not known. The CDR3 length is 14 residues. V lost 2 bases, J lost 1 base, and 10 bases lay in between. CDR1 is SGHRS, CDR2 YFSETQ, per germline. The protocol was immunoSEQ multiplex PCR, while the TCRdb copy is restricted to in-frame clones and leaves out a portion. The sample holds fewer than 35,000 clones, approximately 90% seen once. Overall study results and limits: From pretherapy to surgery, tumor richness and clonality rose with dual therapy.

V is TRBV5-1 and J is TRBJ2-7, with D hard to call. Specimen: peripheral blood, collected after neoadjuvant nivolumab, alone or with ipilimumab, at or shortly before surgery. The TCR comes from an adult with non-small cell lung cancer. The CDR3 loop reads CASSFGPSSYEQYF. As DNA, the CDR3 is TGCGCCAGCAGCTTTGGGCCATCTTCCTACGAGCAGTACTTC.